Below, 4 T cell receptor beta chains from the same sample are listed, as sequenced in a study of cytomegalovirus exposure and HLA in healthy donors. The study ran its PCR with 60 Vbeta and 13 Jbeta primers. Profiling relied on immunoSEQ multiplex PCR, and the TCRdb table lists in-frame clones only, not all of them. Of about 180,000 clones in the sample, 70% to 80% are singletons; the top ten hold around 1.5%. The sequenced material came from PBMCs. The origin of the receptors is a man between 18 and 29 years old in good health and CMV-seronegative.

The chain combines TRBV7-9 with TRBJ2-7; 12 positions agree with TRBD2. J was trimmed by 5 bases and V by 1 base; bases with no gene match: 6. This CDR3 spans 16 amino acids. The germline V gene has CDR1 SEHNR and CDR2 FQNEAQ (reference sequence). The CDR3 region has the DNA TGTGCCAGCAGCTTAGTGACTAGCGGGAGCACCCACGAGCAGTACTTC. It specifies CASSLVTSGSTHEQYF.

This chain links TRBV4-1 with TRBJ2-1; D is ambiguous. Trimming stripped 1 base from V and 5 bases from J, with 15 bases between. The CDR3 has 16 residues. Germline CDR1 and CDR2: MGHRA and YSYEKL. CDR3 bases: TGCGCCAGCAGCCAAGTCGTGGGCAGGTACAACAATGAGCAGTTCTTC. Translation: CASSQVVGRYNNEQFF.

This clone showed up just once. J is TRBJ2-3 and V is TRBV7-3, with D possibly being TRBD1 (5 bases). Trimming removed 5 bases at V and 0 bases at J, with 15 bases between. The CDR3 is made up of 16 amino acids. CDR1 and CDR2 from the germline V gene are SGHTA and FQGTGA. Written as DNA, the CDR3 is TGTGCCAGCAGCCCAACTTCTGGGGCCAGCACAGATACGCAGTATTTT. Amino acid sequence: CASSPTSGASTDTQYF. The full variable domain, its missing parts supplied by reference TRBV7-3 and TRBJ2-3, is GAGVSQTPSNKVTEKGKYVELRCDPISGHTALYWYRQSLGQGPEFLIYFQGTGAADDSGLPNDRFFAVRPEGSVSTLKIQRTERGDSAVYLCASSPTSGASTDTQYFGPGTRLTVL.

The sample holds one count of this clone. The rearrangement uses TRBV28 and TRBJ2-7; D gene uncertain. Between the trimmed V and J ends, which lost 7 bases and 2 bases, there was a span of 9 bases. CDR3 size: 12 residues. Per the germline V gene, CDR1 is MDHEN and CDR2 is SYDVKM. In DNA, the CDR3 is TGTGCCAGCATTGGGCCAACCTACGAGCAGTACTTC. Its translation is CASIGPTYEQYF.